The clone carrying this TCR beta chain is a singleton in its sample. CD45RA+ naive and CD45RA-negative memory subsets were separated from CD4+ cells. Clones were read by immunoSEQ multiplex PCR, and TCRdb kept only the in-frame ones, dropping some. This sample has 2,500,000 or so clones; 80% to 95% occur once, and the top ten carry 0.3% to 0.4%. CDR1 is ENHRY and CDR2 is SYGVKD in the germline V gene. CDR3 size: 16 residues. V lost 6 bases and J 0 bases, leaving 17 bases between the germline ends. The source of the sample is a study of shared clonotypes between healthy human individuals. Whole-study context: There were three CD4 naive, three CD4 memory, two CD8 naive and one CD8 memory plates per donor.

Source material: naive CD4+ T cells from PBMCs. The subset denotes: CD45RA+ positively selected. This chain joins TRBV10-3 and TRBJ1-2; tentative D call: TRBD1 (6 bases). The sequence was collected from a man aged 18 to 30 in good health. Some clones in this sample may be carry-over from other donors' samples. The CDR3 DNA sequence: TGTGCCATCAGGGGGTGGGACAACAAAGCTAACTATGGCTACACCTTC. This gives the protein CAIRGWDNKANYGYTF.